The clone carrying this TCR beta chain was counted between two and nine times. Its cognate antigen is unknown. This record belongs to a study of Graves' ophthalmopathy and Graves' hyperthyroidism. General study findings and limits: Sensitivity reached nearly 71% and specificity about 78% when the model predicted ophthalmopathy progression.

RNA served as the template for amplifying TCR beta CDR3 regions. The library came from an HTBI-primed first-round RT-PCR and a second-round multiplex PCR. TCRdb re-called the multiplex PCR reads with MiXCR, one entry per CDR3 protein. The top ten hold 8% to 9.5% of the sample, which has about 160,000 distinct CDR3 sequences, roughly two fifths seen once. The germline V and J ends were trimmed by 3 bases and 6 bases, with 8 bases remaining between them. The CDR3 extends over 12 amino acids. V is TRBV12-3 or TRBV12-4 and J is TRBJ1-2; no definite D call. The sequencing sample was made of peripheral blood. The sequence was obtained from a man aged 25 to 45 with Graves' ophthalmopathy. CDR3: CASSFMGNGYTF. CDR3 sequence (DNA): TGTGCCAGCAGTTTCATGGGAAATGGCTACACCTTC.